This TCR beta chain was obtained from a study of regulatory T cells in long-lasting Graves disease. This clonotype was picked up a small number of times. The authors built TCR beta libraries using iRepertoire HTBI primers and Arm-PCR of CDR3 regions. From the multiplex PCR reads, TCRdb called clonotypes with MiXCR, one entry per CDR3 protein. The data contain approximately 400,000 distinct CDR3 sequences, about an eighth of them singletons. Time point of the sample: newly diagnosed GD, antithyroid drugs for less than 3 months. Researchers made the TCR library from RNA that was extracted from PBMCs. Germline V gene sequence: CDR1 MNHNS, CDR2 SASEGT. This CDR3 spans 13 amino acids. The V end lost 5 bases, the J end lost 8 bases, and 15 bases lay between the germline ends. This same sample was also taken into another study, of T cells in Graves' hyperthyroidism and ophthalmopathy. From that second work: First-round RT-PCR targeting the TCR CDR3 was performed with the HTBI primer set.

This receptor was taken from a woman aged 18-29 years with Graves disease. J is TRBJ1-2 and V is TRBV6-1; the D is unclear. This material consisted of peripheral blood mononuclear cells (PBMCs), taken at new diagnosis, from a patient treated with antithyroid drugs. The CDR3: CASSRSPGRGYTF. CDR3 DNA sequence: TGTGCCAGCAGTCGGAGTCCCGGGCGGGGCTACACCTTC.